Here is one T cell receptor (beta chain) with its context. The record originates from a study of blood T cell repertoires in COVID-19. Study-level background: Samples representing acute and convalescent COVID-19 were sourced from the United States, Italy and Spain.

The CDR3 sequence is 15 residues long. The V gene's germline CDR1 is SNHLY and CDR2 FYNNEI. The V end lost 6 bases, the J end lost 2 bases, and 11 bases lay between the germline ends. Assay: immunoSEQ multiplex PCR; the TCRdb copy retains only in-frame clones and omits some. Of some 200,000 clones in the sample, over 80% are singletons; the top ten hold about 1.3%. This TCR came from a woman under 40 with COVID-19, enrolled during active disease. The V and J genes are TRBV2 and TRBJ2-6; D perhaps matches TRBD2 (5 bases). The sequencing sample was made of peripheral blood. The CDR3: CASSLEVAGANVLTF. In DNA form, the CDR3 reads TGTGCCAGCAGCTTGGAGGTAGCTGGGGCCAACGTCCTGACTTTC.